The 14 T cell receptor beta chains given below trace back to one sample, sequenced in a study of glioma-infiltrating T cells. The iRepertoire nested amplicon-rescue multiplex PCR amplified TCR alpha and beta CDR3s from RNA. From the multiplex PCR reads, TCRdb called clonotypes with MiXCR, one entry per CDR3 protein. The sample holds 300,000 to 450,000 distinct CDR3 sequences, 41% seen once. Sequencing was carried out using glioma tissue, nonneoplastic brain tissue, or PBMCs (not recorded which). These receptors originate from a human donor with low-grade glioma or glioblastoma, undergoing nonglioma brain surgery, or in good health (not recorded which).

The chain has TRBV29-1 and TRBJ2-6; the match to TRBD1 covers 7 bases. This CDR3 comprises 14 residues. The germline CDR1 and CDR2 sequences are SQVTM and ANQGSEA. The V segment lost 6 bases and the J segment 4 bases; nucleotides outside the gene matches: 6. The DNA for the CDR3 is TGCAGCGTGAACAGGGGTCCCGGGGCCAACGTCCTGACTTTC. It translates to CSVNRGPGANVLTF.

About this clonotype: Given a much more abundant clone one base away, this may be a read error. The rearrangement links TRBV27 to TRBJ2-1, with 9 positions matching TRBD2. The CDR3 contains 15 residues. The germline V gene encodes CDR1 MNHEY and CDR2 SMNVEV (reference sequence). The ends lost 5 bases at V and 2 bases at J; junction bases unmatched: 4. DNA for the CDR3: TGTGCCAGCAGTCTTGGGACTAGCCCCTACAATGAGCAGTTCTTC. The encoded protein is CASSLGTSPYNEQFF.

Ten or more counts support this clonotype. The chain combines TRBV6-1 with TRBJ2-1; D gene uncertain. V was pared by 2 bases and J by 7 bases, with 9 bases between. The CDR3 consists of 13 residues. The V gene's germline CDR1 is MNHNS and CDR2 SASEGT. The CDR3 spells CASSELIINEQFF. In nucleotides, the CDR3 is TGTGCCAGCAGTGAATTGATAATTAATGAGCAGTTCTTC.

Of note for this clonotype: A read error is possible here, since a much larger clone lies one base away. CDR3 bases: TGTGCCAGCAGAGTTTCCCTTTCTAATGAGCAGTTCTTC. It is translated as CASRVSLSNEQFF. The chain is built from TRBV6-5 and TRBJ2-1; D is undetermined. CDR3 size: 13 residues. Germline lookup yields CDR1 MNHEY and CDR2 SVGAGI. V was pared by 6 bases and J by 7 bases, with 13 bases between.

This chain links TRBV6-5 with TRBJ2-7, with D possibly matching TRBD1 (5 bases). CDR1 is MNHEY and CDR2 is SVGAGI in the germline V gene. This CDR3 spans 14 amino acids. V lost 2 bases, J lost 2 bases, and 10 bases lay in between. The CDR3 nucleotides are TGTGCCAGCAGTTACAGACCGACAGCCTACGAGCAGTACTTC. It encodes CASSYRPTAYEQYF.

There are many counts of this clonotype. CDR3 bases: TGTGCCAGCAGTTATCTTGGGACAGGGGGCTACAATGAGCAGTTCTTC. Amino acids: CASSYLGTGGYNEQFF. V and J are TRBV6-2 or TRBV6-3 and TRBJ2-1; TRBD1 aligns across 11 bases. Germline CDR1 MNHEY, CDR2 SVGEGT. V shed 3 bases and J 3 bases; nucleotides not matched to a gene: 4. CDR3 length: 16 amino acids.

Regarding this clonotype: A read error is possible here, since a much larger clone lies one base away. The rearrangement links TRBV6-1 to TRBJ1-1; D call uncertain. CDR1 and CDR2 from the germline V gene are MNHNS and SASEGT. The CDR3 consists of 15 residues. Written as DNA, the CDR3 is TGTGCCAGCAGCCCGGGAGTGCCGCTGAACACTGAAGCTTTATTT. The encoded protein is CASSPGVPLNTEALF.

The chain has TRBV27 and TRBJ2-1, with D possibly matching TRBD2 (6 bases). V dropped 6 bases and J dropped 9 bases, with 9 bases sitting between them. The CDR3 loop spans 11 amino acids. Germline CDR1 is MNHEY and CDR2 is SMNVEV (reference sequence). CDR3 nucleotides: TGTGCCAGCAGACTAGCTACTGAGCAGTTCTTC. This gives the protein CASRLATEQFF.

A remark on this clonotype: A clone one base away is much larger, so this may be a read error. The chain is built from TRBV15 and TRBJ1-5; 7 bases are shared with TRBD1. V lost 5 bases and J lost 6; bases outside the gene matches: 13. CDR3 size: 16 residues. CDR1 is LNHNV and CDR2 is YYDKDF in the germline V gene (reference sequence). CDR3 in DNA: TGTGCCACCAGCGGACAAATGGGACAGCTTAGTCAGCCCCAGCATTTT. It specifies CATSGQMGQLSQPQHF.

This clonotype was counted ten times or more. This chain uses TRBV18 with TRBJ2-7; possible D gene TRBD1, 6 bases. Trimming shortened V by 1 base and J by 7 bases, and 8 bases separated the two germline ends. Germline CDR1 KGHSH, CDR2 LQKENI. CDR3 length: 12 amino acids. For the CDR3, the DNA is TGTGCCAGCTCACCACGTGGACAGGAGCAGTACTTC. Residues: CASSPRGQEQYF.

This clonotype was seen a few times. The V gene is TRBV11-2, the J gene TRBJ2-3; D gene uncertain. Germline loops: CDR1 SGHAT, CDR2 FQNNGV. This CDR3 contains 15 residues. V lost 6 bases to trimming and J lost 1 base, with 14 bases between them. CDR3 bases: TGTGCCAGCAGTTTGGCGTCGCAGGGCACAGATACGCAGTATTTT. Its protein product is CASSLASQGTDTQYF. Full variable domain (outside the CDR3, taken from reference TRBV11-2 and TRBJ2-3): EAGVAQSPRYKIIEKRQSVAFWCNPISGHATLYWYQQILGQGPKLLIQFQNNGVVDDSQLPKDRFSAERLKGVDSTLKIQPAKLEDSAVYLCASSLASQGTDTQYFGPGTRLTVL.

CDR3 region: CASSQDPWRGEYNEQFF. As DNA, the CDR3 is TGCGCCAGCAGCCAAGATCCTTGGCGGGGCGAATACAATGAGCAGTTCTTC. The V and J genes are TRBV4-3 and TRBJ2-1; a possible D gene is TRBD2 (6 bases). With 0 bases removed from V and 4 bases from J, the gap between germline ends came to 16 bases. Germline CDR1 is LGHNA and CDR2 is YSLEER. The CDR3 extends over 17 amino acids.

The chain joins TRBV6-2 or TRBV6-3 to TRBJ1-3, with unresolved D. Germline CDR1 reads MNHEY; CDR2 reads SVGEGT. Trimming left V 10 bases short and J 4 bases short, with 20 bases between. CDR3 size: 15 residues. The CDR3 here is CATGREGLRGNTIYF. The DNA of the CDR3 is TGTGCCACCGGAAGAGAAGGGTTGCGAGGAAACACCATATATTTT.

The chain is built from TRBV20-1 and TRBJ2-1; D is ambiguous. The V gene's germline CDR1 is DFQATT and CDR2 SNEGSKA (reference sequence). Trimming took off 5 bases at V and 7 bases at J, with 6 bases between the two ends. The CDR3 has 10 residues. CDR3 sequence (DNA): TGCAGTGCTGGGGAAAATGAGCAGTTCTTC. Protein product: CSAGENEQFF.